This TCR beta chain was obtained from a study of blood T cell repertoires in COVID-19. The V gene's germline CDR1 is LGHNA and CDR2 YSLEER. CDR3 length equals 17 residues. Trimming cost V 4 bases and J 2 bases; bases outside gene matches: 10. The protocol was immunoSEQ multiplex PCR, while the TCRdb copy is restricted to in-frame clones and leaves out a portion. The sample holds about 68,000 clones; approximately 90% are singletons and the top ten take less than 9%. This receptor was identified in a man aged 30 to 45 with acute or convalescent COVID-19. The V call is TRBV4-3, the J call TRBJ2-1, with TRBD1 identical over 8 bases. The sequenced sample was peripheral blood. This CDR3 is CASSRDGQGIAYNEQFF. CDR3 sequence (DNA): TGCGCCAGCAGCCGGGATGGACAGGGTATAGCCTACAATGAGCAGTTCTTC.